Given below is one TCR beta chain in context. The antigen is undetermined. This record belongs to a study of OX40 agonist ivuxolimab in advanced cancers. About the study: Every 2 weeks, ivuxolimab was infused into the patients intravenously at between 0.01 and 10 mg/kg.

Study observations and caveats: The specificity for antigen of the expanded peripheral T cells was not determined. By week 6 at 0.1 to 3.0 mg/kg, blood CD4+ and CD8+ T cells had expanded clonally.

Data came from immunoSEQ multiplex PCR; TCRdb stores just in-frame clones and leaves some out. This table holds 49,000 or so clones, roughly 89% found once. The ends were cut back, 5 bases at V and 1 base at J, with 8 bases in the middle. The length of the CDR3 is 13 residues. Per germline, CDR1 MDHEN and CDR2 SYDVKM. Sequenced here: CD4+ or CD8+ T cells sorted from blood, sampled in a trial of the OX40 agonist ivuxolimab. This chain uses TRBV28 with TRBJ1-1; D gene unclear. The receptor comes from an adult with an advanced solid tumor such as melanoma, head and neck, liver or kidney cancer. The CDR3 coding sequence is TGTGCCAGCAGTAGGACCAAGAACACTGAAGCTTTCTTT. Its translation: CASSRTKNTEAFF.